This is a list of T cell receptor beta chains from one sample in a study of cytomegalovirus exposure and HLA in healthy donors. TCRdb keeps only in-frame clones here, not all; method: immunoSEQ multiplex PCR. This sample has fewer than 140,000 clones; about 70% occur once, and the top ten carry 2.8%. The source material was PBMCs. Source of these receptors: a female donor in good health and CMV-seronegative. Each CDR3 is given with its conserved first and last residue. The order of the fields is V gene, J gene, clone size, D gene, CDR3 protein, CDR3 DNA. D genes are given only for firm matches. Clone sizes are given selectively: once, few, many, or a class where the clone is expanded.

v_call: TRBV10-2; j_call: TRBJ2-6; clone_size: once; d_call: .; cdr3_aa: CASSDPQGPGANVLTF; cdr3_nt: TGCGCCAGCAGTGACCCCCAGGGTCCTGGGGCCAACGTCCTGACTTTC
v_call: TRBV29-1; j_call: TRBJ2-3; clone_size: .; d_call: .; cdr3_aa: CSVAFWPLLAPGTDTQYF; cdr3_nt: TGCAGCGTTGCATTTTGGCCTCTCCTAGCCCCGGGCACAGATACGCAGTATTTT
v_call: TRBV6-5; j_call: TRBJ2-7; clone_size: .; d_call: TRBD2; cdr3_aa: CASKGRVAGYEQYF; cdr3_nt: TGTGCCAGCAAAGGGAGGGTAGCTGGGTACGAGCAGTACTTC
v_call: TRBV11-2; j_call: TRBJ2-7; clone_size: once; d_call: TRBD1; cdr3_aa: CASSPTGVEYF; cdr3_nt: TGTGCCAGCAGCCCTACAGGGGTGGAATACTTC
v_call: TRBV27; j_call: TRBJ2-7; clone_size: .; d_call: .; cdr3_aa: CASSLKGRGVPSYEQYF; cdr3_nt: TGTGCCAGCAGTTTAAAAGGGAGGGGGGTCCCCTCCTACGAGCAGTACTTC
v_call: TRBV7-9; j_call: TRBJ1-2; clone_size: .; d_call: TRBD1; cdr3_aa: CASSLARQGAGGYTF; cdr3_nt: TGTGCCAGCAGCTTAGCTAGACAGGGGGCTGGTGGCTACACCTTC
v_call: TRBV29-1; j_call: TRBJ2-7; clone_size: .; d_call: TRBD1; cdr3_aa: CSVGQGRSEQYF; cdr3_nt: TGCAGCGTAGGACAGGGAAGGAGCGAGCAGTACTTC
v_call: TRBV10-3; j_call: TRBJ2-7; clone_size: .; d_call: .; cdr3_aa: CAISESPGGSYEQYF; cdr3_nt: TGTGCCATCAGTGAGTCTCCCGGCGGCTCCTACGAGCAGTACTTC
v_call: TRBV5-1; j_call: TRBJ2-5; clone_size: .; d_call: .; cdr3_aa: CASSLGGSGPWEETQYF; cdr3_nt: TGCGCCAGCAGCTTGGGGGGGAGCGGGCCCTGGGAAGAGACCCAGTACTTC
v_call: TRBV5-8; j_call: TRBJ2-7; clone_size: few; d_call: TRBD1; cdr3_aa: CASSFRTGYEQYF; cdr3_nt: TGTGCCAGCAGCTTCAGGACAGGCTACGAGCAGTACTTC
v_call: TRBV9; j_call: TRBJ2-5; clone_size: .; d_call: .; cdr3_aa: CASSVVQGSRETQYF; cdr3_nt: TGTGCCAGCAGCGTAGTCCAGGGGTCTCGAGAGACCCAGTACTTC
v_call: TRBV29-1; j_call: TRBJ2-5; clone_size: .; d_call: TRBD1; cdr3_aa: CSVAVGTGKETQYF; cdr3_nt: TGCAGCGTTGCAGTTGGGACAGGGAAAGAGACCCAGTACTTC
v_call: TRBV30; j_call: TRBJ2-1; clone_size: .; d_call: .; cdr3_aa: CAWSVPGIEVDEQFF; cdr3_nt: TGTGCCTGGAGTGTGCCCGGGATAGAGGTCGATGAGCAGTTCTTC
v_call: TRBV7-3; j_call: TRBJ2-3; clone_size: once; d_call: TRBD1; cdr3_aa: CASSLNRGRYTQYF; cdr3_nt: TGTGCCAGCAGCTTAAACAGGGGGCGATATACGCAGTATTTT
v_call: TRBV5-1; j_call: TRBJ1-4; clone_size: .; d_call: .; cdr3_aa: CASSLNAGPTEKLFF; cdr3_nt: TGCGCCAGCAGCTTGAATGCAGGGCCAACTGAAAAACTGTTTTTT
v_call: TRBV27; j_call: TRBJ2-7; clone_size: .; d_call: TRBD2; cdr3_aa: CASSLAGGYEQYF; cdr3_nt: TGTGCCAGCAGTTTAGCGGGAGGCTACGAGCAGTACTTC
v_call: TRBV29-1; j_call: TRBJ2-5; clone_size: .; d_call: .; cdr3_aa: CSGGWAGETQYF; cdr3_nt: TGCAGCGGAGGGTGGGCGGGAGAGACCCAGTACTTC
v_call: TRBV7-6; j_call: TRBJ2-7; clone_size: .; d_call: TRBD2; cdr3_aa: CASSLGPGAGGSNLDEQYF; cdr3_nt: TGTGCCAGCAGCTTAGGGCCGGGTGCGGGGGGGTCGAATCTCGACGAGCAGTACTTC
v_call: TRBV6-6; j_call: TRBJ1-1; clone_size: .; d_call: .; cdr3_aa: CASSYTGVGTEAFF; cdr3_nt: TGTGCCAGCAGTTACACGGGGGTTGGGACTGAAGCTTTCTTT
v_call: TRBV5-1; j_call: TRBJ1-2; clone_size: .; d_call: TRBD1; cdr3_aa: CASSSGQGALDLYGYTF; cdr3_nt: TGCGCCAGCAGCTCAGGGCAGGGGGCGCTCGATCTTTATGGCTACACCTTC
v_call: TRBV30; j_call: TRBJ1-2; clone_size: .; d_call: .; cdr3_aa: CAWSRPAGINYGYTF; cdr3_nt: TGTGCCTGGAGTCGCCCGGCGGGGATAAACTATGGCTACACCTTC
v_call: TRBV11-2; j_call: TRBJ2-7; clone_size: .; d_call: TRBD2; cdr3_aa: CASSLTGGFYEQYF; cdr3_nt: TGTGCCAGCAGCCTAACGGGGGGATTCTACGAGCAGTACTTC
v_call: TRBV6-5; j_call: TRBJ1-5; clone_size: .; d_call: .; cdr3_aa: CASSFRVGQPQHF; cdr3_nt: TGTGCCAGCAGCTTCAGGGTCGGGCAGCCCCAGCATTTT
v_call: TRBV4-2; j_call: TRBJ2-5; clone_size: few; d_call: TRBD2; cdr3_aa: CASSQDPGTSGSWETQYF; cdr3_nt: TGTGCCAGCAGCCAAGATCCGGGGACTAGCGGGAGCTGGGAGACCCAGTACTTC
v_call: TRBV29-1; j_call: TRBJ2-7; clone_size: once; d_call: .; cdr3_aa: CSASLGPSYEQYF; cdr3_nt: TGCAGCGCGTCTTTGGGGCCCTCCTACGAGCAGTACTTC
v_call: TRBV30; j_call: TRBJ1-2; clone_size: once; d_call: TRBD1; cdr3_aa: CAWSVGQGNGYTF; cdr3_nt: TGTGCCTGGAGTGTAGGACAGGGCAATGGCTACACCTTC
v_call: TRBV6-4; j_call: TRBJ2-6; clone_size: .; d_call: .; cdr3_aa: CASSVGAGANVLTF; cdr3_nt: TGTGCCAGCAGTGTAGGGGCTGGGGCCAACGTCCTGACTTTC
v_call: TRBV5-1; j_call: TRBJ2-1; clone_size: .; d_call: .; cdr3_aa: CASSWNTGTKGVNEQFF; cdr3_nt: TGCGCCAGCAGCTGGAACACCGGGACTAAGGGGGTCAATGAGCAGTTCTTC
v_call: TRBV13; j_call: TRBJ2-7; clone_size: .; d_call: TRBD2; cdr3_aa: CASSSSPSGVHEQYF; cdr3_nt: TGTGCCAGCAGCTCATCGCCTAGCGGGGTCCACGAGCAGTACTTC
v_call: TRBV7-2; j_call: TRBJ2-7; clone_size: .; d_call: TRBD2; cdr3_aa: CASSLHSGMEYEQYF; cdr3_nt: TGTGCCAGCAGCTTACATAGCGGGATGGAGTACGAGCAGTACTTC
v_call: TRBV14; j_call: TRBJ1-2; clone_size: .; d_call: .; cdr3_aa: CASSQGRFYGYTF; cdr3_nt: TGTGCCAGCAGCCAAGGGCGGTTCTATGGCTACACCTTC